This passage covers 17 T cell receptor beta chains from one sample sequenced in a study of neoadjuvant anti-PD-1 for oral cavity cancer. Libraries were prepared by immunoSEQ multiplex PCR; TCRdb keeps only in-frame clonotypes and omits some of them. The sample has approximately 15,000 clones; 70% to 75% are singletons. Time point specified: after neoadjuvant nivolumab, at surgical resection. Sequencing used PBMCs, obtained after nivolumab (anti-PD-1) treatment. These TCRs come from a person aged 35-80 years with oral cavity squamous cell carcinoma.

This clone occurred a few times. The chain uses TRBV7-9 and TRBJ1-2; tentative D call: TRBD1 (6 bases). This CDR3 is built from 13 residues. Trimming took off 0 bases at V and 8 bases at J, with 10 bases between the two ends. The V gene's germline CDR1 is SEHNR and CDR2 FQNEAQ (reference sequence). CDR3 sequence reads: CASSLARQGGYTF. DNA of the CDR3: TGTGCCAGCAGCTTAGCGCGGCAGGGGGGCTACACCTTC.

CDR3 residues: CASSFLPVRRFGLGYEQYF. CDR3 nucleotide sequence: TGCGCCAGCAGCTTTCTCCCGGTCAGGAGATTTGGTTTGGGCTACGAGCAGTACTTC. V and J are TRBV5-1 and TRBJ2-7; D not resolved. The CDR3 length is 19 residues. The ends were cut back, 2 bases at V and 3 bases at J, with 27 bases in the middle. Germline CDR1 reads SGHRS; CDR2 reads YFSETQ.

The genes are TRBV7-7 and TRBJ1-2; TRBD1 matches at 8 bases. The V and J ends lost 3 bases and 5 bases, in that order; junction bases with no gene match: 8. Germline CDR1 is SSHAT and CDR2 is FNYEAQ (reference sequence). CDR3 size: 15 residues. CDR3 residues: CASSLGGQDKYGYTF. CDR3 in DNA: TGTGCCAGCAGCTTGGGGGGACAGGACAAATATGGCTACACCTTC.

The V call is TRBV7-9, the J call TRBJ2-4; TRBD2 agrees at 14 bases. This CDR3 has 17 residues. CDR1 is SEHNR, CDR2 FQNEAQ, per germline (reference sequence). The V gene end was trimmed by 4 bases and the J gene end by 6 bases; junction bases not matched to a gene: 8. The CDR3 sequence is CASSSRTSGRQGNIQYF. CDR3 nucleotides: TGTGCCAGCAGCTCCAGGACTAGCGGGAGGCAAGGAAACATTCAGTACTTC.

The rearrangement links TRBV5-1 to TRBJ2-7; 11 bases line up with TRBD2. Germline V gives CDR1 SGHRS, CDR2 YFSETQ. The length of the CDR3 is 16 residues. Trimming removed 1 base from V and 2 bases from J; junction bases left unmatched: 5. The CDR3 DNA reads TGCGCCAGCAGCTTGACGGTAGCGGGAGGGCCCTACGAGCAGTACTTC. It is translated as CASSLTVAGGPYEQYF.

This chain joins TRBV2 and TRBJ1-6, with D possibly TRBD1 on 6 matching bases. The CDR3 runs to 14 residues. Trimming took off 3 bases at V and 5 bases at J, with 8 bases between the two ends. Germline CDR1 reads SNHLY; CDR2 reads FYNNEI. The CDR3 DNA reads TGTGCCAGCAGTGAGGGGGGGCATAATTCACCCCTCCACTTT. This codes for CASSEGGHNSPLHF.

V usage is TRBV4-1 and J usage is TRBJ1-1; D remains ambiguous. This CDR3 comprises 16 residues. Trimming took 3 bases from V and 1 from J, leaving 15 bases between them. In germline, CDR1 is MGHRA, CDR2 YSYEKL. CDR3 nucleotides: TGCGCCAGCAGCCACTCTTCACCGTACTCGAACACTGAAGCTTTCTTT. Its translation is CASSHSSPYSNTEAFF.

This clone was found once. The V and J genes are TRBV7-9 and TRBJ2-1; a possible D gene is TRBD1 (6 bases). Trimming removed 4 bases from V and 9 bases from J, with 13 bases in between. This CDR3 region has 13 residues. The V gene's germline CDR1 is SEHNR and CDR2 FQNEAQ (reference sequence). In DNA, the CDR3 is TGTGCCAGCAGCTCCCCGGGACAACGTGAGCAGTTCTTC. Encoded protein: CASSSPGQREQFF.

The rearrangement uses TRBV11-2 and TRBJ2-1; 8 nucleotides match TRBD2. V lost 1 base to trimming and J lost 9 bases; unmatched junction nucleotides: 11. Germline V gene lookup returns CDR1 SGHAT and CDR2 FQNNGV. The CDR3 consists of 16 residues. Here the CDR3 reads CASSLVGTRGGGEQFF. CDR3 DNA: TGTGCCAGCAGCTTAGTTGGGACTAGAGGCGGGGGTGAGCAGTTCTTC.

The chain couples TRBV6-1 to TRBJ1-1; D is undetermined. The CDR3 length is 14 residues. The V and J ends lost 7 bases and 2 bases respectively, with 14 bases between them. Germline-derived CDR1 and CDR2 are MNHNS and SASEGT. CDR3 residues: CASKISGGNTEAFF. The CDR3 coding sequence is TGTGCCAGCAAGATTTCAGGAGGAAACACTGAAGCTTTCTTT.

The chain links TRBV10-3 to TRBJ2-7; perhaps D is TRBD1 or TRBD2 (5 bases each). This CDR3 spans 13 amino acids. From germline, CDR1 is ENHRY and CDR2 SYGVKD. Trimming cost V 2 bases and J 2 bases, with 7 bases left between them. The CDR3 loop is CAISEQGAYEQYF. The CDR3 DNA sequence: TGTGCCATCAGTGAGCAGGGAGCCTACGAGCAGTACTTC.

J is TRBJ2-3 and V is TRBV6-1; 9 bases are a match to TRBD2. V was clipped by 4 bases and J by 8 bases; unmatched bases: 7. The CDR3 contains 14 residues. Looked up from germline, CDR1 is MNHNS and CDR2 is SASEGT. This CDR3 reads CASSAGTSLATQYF. Written as DNA, the CDR3 is TGTGCCAGCAGTGCAGGGACTAGCTTAGCTACGCAGTATTTT.

The chain employs TRBV6-1 and TRBJ1-2, with 8 nucleotides matching TRBD1. The CDR3 totals 13 residues. The V gene end was trimmed by 4 bases and the J gene end by 6 bases; junction bases not matched to a gene: 4. Germline V gives CDR1 MNHNS, CDR2 SASEGT. The CDR3, as DNA: TGTGCCAGCAGTGCCACAGGGGGAGATGGCTACACCTTC. This sequence encodes CASSATGGDGYTF.

This clone was picked up one time. The chain is built from TRBV9 and TRBJ2-3; 8 bases fit TRBD1. The CDR3 is made up of 14 amino acids. The germline V gene encodes CDR1 SGDLS and CDR2 YYNGEE. V lost 2 bases, J lost 10 bases, and 9 bases stayed unmatched. Written as DNA, the CDR3 is TGTGCCAGCAGCGTTCTGTCAGGGGGCCAAGCGCAGTATTTT. It yields the protein CASSVLSGGQAQYF.

The gene calls are TRBV6-5 and TRBJ2-1; D possibly corresponds to TRBD1 (6 bases). Germline V lookup: CDR1 MNHEY, CDR2 SVGAGI. The V end lost 6 bases, the J end lost 2 bases, and 14 bases lay between the germline ends. The CDR3 runs 15 residues. CDR3 coding DNA: TGTGCCAGCAGGAGGGACACTCTTACCTACAATGAGCAGTTCTTC. Encoded protein: CASRRDTLTYNEQFF.

This rearrangement joins TRBV7-6 to TRBJ2-7; 9 bases agree with TRBD1. This CDR3 comprises 17 residues. The J segment lost 0 bases and the V segment lost 5 bases, leaving 11 bases of the junction unmatched. Looked up from germline, CDR1 is SGHVS and CDR2 is FNYEAQ. CDR3 DNA: TGTGCCAGCAGCAAATTGCCGGGACAGGGATTCTCCTACGAGCAGTACTTC. Its translation: CASSKLPGQGFSYEQYF.

The rearrangement joins TRBV28 to TRBJ1-1; D gene ambiguous. The V gene's germline CDR1 is MDHEN and CDR2 SYDVKM. Trimming took 3 bases from V and 1 from J, leaving 24 bases between them. The CDR3 length is 19 residues. The CDR3 bases are TGTGCCAGCAGTTTCACGCCATTGTCAAGGGATTTAGGGAACACTGAAGCTTTCTTT. Protein: CASSFTPLSRDLGNTEAFF.